The 8 T cell receptor beta chains reported below all come from one sample, sequenced in a study of PD-1 blockade in classical Hodgkin lymphoma (TCRdb year 2020). Library preparation employed the immunoSEQ multiplex PCR assay. TCRdb took over this immuneACCESS table, retaining in-frame rearrangements with V and J assigned. Such tables are incomplete; in checked studies, under half of the missing clones stem from an unresolved V gene, and the remainder is unexplained. Counted in this sample were about 20,000 clones; roughly 65% of them appeared once. 7.8% of the sample rests with the top ten. The meaning of the sample's time point label: cycle 4 day 1 (C4D1), after more than five weeks of nivolumab. Every trial patient had relapsed following autologous stem cell transplantation, and prior brentuximab vedotin exposure was what differed among cohorts A, B and C. The sample here was peripheral blood mononuclear cells (PBMCs), taken before the fourth cycle of nivolumab. Receptors originate from a human donor with classical Hodgkin lymphoma.

The chain couples TRBV19 to TRBJ2-2, with 8 bases fitting TRBD2. Germline V CDR1 and CDR2: LNHDA, SQIVND (reference sequence). J lost 5 bases, V lost 7 bases, and 6 bases had no gene match. There are 14 residues in the CDR3. The CDR3 DNA sequence: TGTGCCAGTATCGGGAGGGGAGGTACCGGGGAGCTGTTTTTT. Translating it yields CASIGRGGTGELFF.

The chain combines TRBV29-1 with TRBJ2-5; 14 bases match TRBD2. The germline CDR1 and CDR2 sequences are SQVTM and ANQGSEA. V lost 3 bases, J lost 5 bases, and 11 bases stayed unmatched. The CDR3 totals 17 residues. CDR3 loop: CSVETTSGRALGETQYF. The CDR3 coding sequence is TGCAGCGTTGAGACGACTAGCGGGAGGGCCCTCGGGGAGACCCAGTACTTC.

This sequence joins TRBV6-1 and TRBJ1-6; 8 bases are shared with TRBD1. The trim removed 6 bases at V and 10 bases at J, leaving 8 bases unmatched. This CDR3 is 14 amino acids long. CDR1 is MNHNS, CDR2 SASEGT, per germline. CDR3 protein: CASRRTGIQSPLHF. The CDR3 DNA sequence: TGTGCCAGCAGAAGGACAGGGATCCAATCACCCCTCCACTTT.

This chain links TRBV28 with TRBJ2-1, with D unclear. Looked up from germline, CDR1 is MDHEN and CDR2 is SYDVKM. The CDR3 consists of 11 residues. Deletions cut 2 bases from V and 10 bases from J, with 6 bases between. CDR3 residues: CASSLMWEQFF. CDR3 DNA: TGTGCCAGCAGTTTAATGTGGGAGCAGTTCTTC.

The CDR3 DNA reads as TGTGCCACCAGCAGAGATCGGACAGGAAACACAGATACGCAGTATTTT. As protein: CATSRDRTGNTDTQYF. The chain carries TRBV15 and TRBJ2-3; 7 bases align to TRBD1. The V segment lost 0 bases and the J segment 2 bases; nucleotides outside the gene matches: 5. The CDR3 consists of 16 residues. CDR1 and CDR2 from the germline V gene are LNHNV and YYDKDF (reference sequence).

The chain couples TRBV19 to TRBJ2-3, with 10 bases aligning to TRBD2. Germline V CDR1 and CDR2: LNHDA, SQIVND (reference sequence). This CDR3 has 16 residues. The junction had 6 bases not matched to a gene; V was cut back by 3 bases and J by 3 bases. For the CDR3, the DNA is TGTGCCAGTAGTATGACTAGCGGGCGGGGGACAGATACGCAGTATTTT. It yields the protein CASSMTSGRGTDTQYF.

The sample holds a few counts of this clone. The genes are TRBV6-6 and TRBJ1-5; 11 nucleotides align to TRBD1. Germline trimming cut 6 bases from V and 7 bases from J; bases unmatched to any gene: 8. The V gene's germline CDR1 is MNHNY and CDR2 SVGAGI (reference sequence). This CDR3 is 15 amino acids long. CDR3 coding DNA: TGTGCCAGCAGCTATGCCGGGACAGGGGGGCAGCCCCAGCATTTT. It is translated as CASSYAGTGGQPQHF.

V gene TRBV7-8 combines with J gene TRBJ2-5; D is perhaps TRBD2 (6 bases). Germline CDR1 reads SGHVS; CDR2 reads FQNEAQ. This CDR3 has 15 residues. With 5 bases removed from V and 1 base from J, the gap between germline ends came to 14 bases. CDR3: CASSQDYYSQETQYF. Written as DNA, the CDR3 is TGTGCCAGCAGCCAGGACTACTACAGCCAAGAGACCCAGTACTTC.